This TCR beta chain is from a study of cytotoxic CD8 clonotypes in ibrutinib-treated CLL. Sequencing used immunoSEQ multiplex PCR; TCRdb keeps in-frame clones, though not all of them. The sample carries under 200,000 clones, roughly four fifths recorded once. Deletions cut 4 bases from V and 3 bases from J, with 10 bases between. CDR1 and CDR2 (germline): SGHRS, YFSETQ. The CDR3 length is 13 residues. The sequences come from PBMCs, collected after 24 months of ibrutinib treatment. This rearrangement joins TRBV5-1 to TRBJ1-1, with no clear D. This clonotype was sampled from a human donor with chronic lymphocytic leukemia. CDR3 loop: CASSQSKHTEAFF. The CDR3 DNA reads TGCGCCAGCAGCCAGAGCAAACACACTGAAGCTTTCTTT.